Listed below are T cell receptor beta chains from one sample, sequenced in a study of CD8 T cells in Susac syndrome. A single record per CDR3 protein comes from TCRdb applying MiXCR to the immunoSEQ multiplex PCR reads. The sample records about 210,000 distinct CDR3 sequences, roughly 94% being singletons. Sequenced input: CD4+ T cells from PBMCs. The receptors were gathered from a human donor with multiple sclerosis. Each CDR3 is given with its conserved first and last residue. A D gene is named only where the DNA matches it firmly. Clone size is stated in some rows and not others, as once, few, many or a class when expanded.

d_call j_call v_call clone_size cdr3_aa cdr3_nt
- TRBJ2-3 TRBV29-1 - CSVAGADTQYF TGCAGCGTTGCGGGGGCAGATACGCAGTATTTT
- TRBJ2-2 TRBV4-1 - CASSQGLYTTTGELFF TGCGCCAGCAGCCAAGGACTTTACACAACCACCGGGGAGCTGTTTTTT
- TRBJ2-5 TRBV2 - CASRADGSPRETQYF TGTGCCAGCAGGGCGGACGGTTCCCCCCGAGAGACCCAGTACTTC
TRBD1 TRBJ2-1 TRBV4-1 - CASSQALGGDRATKGQFF TGCGCCAGCAGCCAAGCTTTGGGAGGGGACAGGGCTACAAAGGGGCAGTTCTTC
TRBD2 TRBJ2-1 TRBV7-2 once CASSLLAGPVYNEQFF TGTGCCAGCAGCCTTCTAGCGGGGCCCGTCTACAATGAGCAGTTCTTC
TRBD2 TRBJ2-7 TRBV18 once CASSPGGEVEQYF TGTGCCAGCTCACCCGGGGGGGAGGTCGAGCAGTACTTC
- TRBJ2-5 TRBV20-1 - CSATIDSTQETQYF TGCAGTGCCACTATCGACAGTACTCAAGAGACCCAGTACTTC
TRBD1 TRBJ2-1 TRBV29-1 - CSVFVGQGLAEQFF TGCAGCGTTTTCGTGGGACAGGGGCTCGCTGAGCAGTTCTTC
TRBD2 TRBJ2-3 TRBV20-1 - CSPGFGSGVYF TGCAGTCCCGGTTTTGGTAGCGGGGTGTATTTT
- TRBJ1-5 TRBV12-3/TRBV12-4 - CASGDRGEGPQHF TGTGCCAGCGGCGACCGGGGCGAAGGTCCCCAGCATTTT
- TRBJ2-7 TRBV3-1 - CASSQVGAWDEQYF TGTGCCAGCAGCCAAGTGGGGGCTTGGGACGAGCAGTACTTC
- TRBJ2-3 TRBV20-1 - CSARDLHLAGTQYF TGCAGTGCTAGAGATCTTCACCTAGCTGGTACGCAGTATTTT
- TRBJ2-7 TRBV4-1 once CASSPLDRGEQYF TGCGCCAGCAGCCCACTGGACAGAGGCGAGCAGTACTTC
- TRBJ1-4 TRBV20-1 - CSAGSPVEKLFF TGCAGTGCCGGCAGCCCGGTGGAAAAACTGTTTTTT
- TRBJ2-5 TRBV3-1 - CASSYLSGGTQYF TGTGCCAGCAGCTACCTTAGCGGCGGGACCCAGTACTTC
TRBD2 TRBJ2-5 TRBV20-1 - CSARPLAGSTLRQETQYF TGCAGTGCGAGACCTTTAGCGGGGAGCACTCTTCGACAAGAGACCCAGTACTTC
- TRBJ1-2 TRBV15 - CATSRNSGNYGYTF TGTGCCACCAGCAGGAACTCGGGCAACTATGGCTACACCTTC
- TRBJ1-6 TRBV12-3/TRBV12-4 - CASSLGQFNSPLHF TGTGCCAGCAGTTTAGGACAGTTTAATTCACCCCTCCACTTT
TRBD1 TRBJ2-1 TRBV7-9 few CASSRDRSYNEQFF TGTGCCAGCAGCCGGGACAGAAGTTACAATGAGCAGTTCTTC
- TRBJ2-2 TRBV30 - CAWLGLYTGELFF TGTGCCTGGCTGGGACTCTACACCGGGGAGCTGTTTTTT
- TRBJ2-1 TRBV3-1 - CASSQDRAIQFF TGTGCCAGCAGCCAAGATAGGGCTATCCAGTTCTTC
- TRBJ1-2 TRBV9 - CASSPELANYGYTF TGTGCCAGCAGCCCCGAGCTGGCAAACTATGGCTACACCTTC
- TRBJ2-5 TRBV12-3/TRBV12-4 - CASSSGETQYF TGTGCCAGCAGCTCAGGGGAGACCCAGTACTTC
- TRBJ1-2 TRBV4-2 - CASSQESSSLGYTF TGTGCCAGCAGCCAAGAATCTTCCAGCCTCGGCTACACCTTC
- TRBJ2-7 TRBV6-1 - CASSDRAAYEQYF TGTGCCAGCAGTGACAGGGCCGCCTACGAGCAGTACTTC
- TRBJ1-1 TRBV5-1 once CASSLLQGRAEAFF TGCGCCAGCAGCTTGTTACAGGGAAGAGCTGAAGCTTTCTTT
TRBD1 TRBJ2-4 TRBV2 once CASSELRTGVDGQYF TGTGCCAGCAGTGAATTAAGGACAGGGGTGGACGGTCAGTACTTC
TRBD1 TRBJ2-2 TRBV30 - CALGQGDPFNTGELFF TGTGCCCTAGGACAGGGGGACCCTTTCAACACCGGGGAGCTGTTTTTT
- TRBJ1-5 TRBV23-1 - CASSQSVGIGGLNQPQHF TGCGCCAGCAGTCAATCGGTCGGAATAGGGGGTTTGAATCAGCCCCAGCATTTT
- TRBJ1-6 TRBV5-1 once CASSLGQPPNSPLHF TGCGCCAGCAGCTTGGGGCAGCCTCCGAATTCACCCCTCCACTTT
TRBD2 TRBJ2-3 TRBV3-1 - CASSPAGGTTDTQYF TGTGCCAGCAGCCCAGCGGGGGGGACCACAGATACGCAGTATTTT
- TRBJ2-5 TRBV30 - CAWSGQLQETQYF TGTGCCTGGAGTGGACAGCTCCAAGAGACCCAGTACTTC
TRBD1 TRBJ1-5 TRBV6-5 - CASSRDSQSNQPQHF TGTGCCAGCAGCCGGGACAGCCAAAGCAATCAGCCCCAGCATTTT
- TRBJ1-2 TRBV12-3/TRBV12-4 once CASSSSFGYTF TGTGCCAGCAGTTCGAGTTTTGGCTACACCTTC
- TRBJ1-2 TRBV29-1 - CSVGGHQSYTF TGCAGCGTTGGAGGACACCAAAGTTACACCTTC
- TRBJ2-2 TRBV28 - CASSSAGASTGELFF TGTGCCAGCAGTTCGGCGGGGGCCAGTACCGGGGAGCTGTTTTTT
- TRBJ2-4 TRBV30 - CAWSLMGAKNIQYF TGTGCCTGGAGCCTAATGGGAGCCAAAAACATTCAGTACTTC
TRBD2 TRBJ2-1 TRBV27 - CASRTWASGGNEQFF TGTGCCAGCCGTACTTGGGCTAGCGGGGGGAATGAGCAGTTCTTC
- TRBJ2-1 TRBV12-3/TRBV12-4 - CASSLSFGLMFF TGTGCCAGCAGTTTGAGTTTCGGGCTCATGTTCTTC
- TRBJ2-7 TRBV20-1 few CSARVPGYEQYF TGCAGTGCTAGAGTTCCGGGCTACGAGCAGTACTTC
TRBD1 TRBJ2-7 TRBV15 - CATSGRDRLAESYEQYF TGTGCCACCAGCGGCCGGGACAGACTCGCCGAATCCTACGAGCAGTACTTC
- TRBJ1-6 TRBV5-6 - CASSVGGRNSPLHF TGTGCCAGCAGCGTTGGGGGGCGGAATTCACCCCTCCACTTT
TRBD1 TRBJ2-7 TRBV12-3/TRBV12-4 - CASSVQGRYEQYF TGTGCCAGCAGCGTACAGGGGAGATACGAGCAGTACTTC
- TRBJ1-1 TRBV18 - CASSVRVGLEDTEAFF TGTGCCAGCTCCGTTCGGGTGGGGCTTGAGGACACTGAAGCTTTCTTT
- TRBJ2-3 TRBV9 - CASSVDGHTETDTQYF TGTGCCAGCAGCGTAGACGGCCACACGGAGACAGATACGCAGTATTTT
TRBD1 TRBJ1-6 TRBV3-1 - CASSQRTGGSALHF TGTGCCAGCAGCCAGAGGACAGGGGGTTCGGCCCTCCACTTT
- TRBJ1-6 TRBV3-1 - CASSQSGHSPLHF TGTGCCAGCAGCCAATCGGGCCATTCACCCCTCCACTTT
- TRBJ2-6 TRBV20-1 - CSAVSDSGANVLTF TGCAGTGCAGTTTCAGATTCTGGGGCCAACGTCCTGACTTTC
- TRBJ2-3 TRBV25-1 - CASSGGFSTDTQYF TGTGCCAGCAGTGGGGGATTTAGCACAGATACGCAGTATTTT
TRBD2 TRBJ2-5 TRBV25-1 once CASSSSGGAVETQYF TGTGCCAGCAGCTCTAGCGGGGGGGCCGTGGAGACCCAGTACTTC
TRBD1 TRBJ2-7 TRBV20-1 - CSARSGTGGFDEQYF TGCAGTGCCCGGTCCGGGACAGGGGGATTCGACGAGCAGTACTTC
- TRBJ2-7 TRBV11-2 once CASSLGDLSEQYF TGTGCCAGCAGCCTAGGGGACCTTTCCGAGCAGTACTTC
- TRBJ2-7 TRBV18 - CASSPPPRSYEQYF TGTGCCAGCTCACCACCGCCCCGCTCCTACGAGCAGTACTTC
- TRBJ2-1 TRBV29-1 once CSVGRVYNEQFF TGCAGCGTTGGCCGGGTCTACAATGAGCAGTTCTTC
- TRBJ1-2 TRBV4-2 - CASSQDAGGYTF TGTGCCAGCAGCCAAGACGCTGGTGGCTACACCTTC
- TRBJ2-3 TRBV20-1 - CSALARPTDTQYF TGCAGTGCCCTGGCCCGGCCCACAGATACGCAGTATTTT
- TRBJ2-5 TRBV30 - CAWTRLRGQETQYF TGTGCCTGGACTAGACTCAGGGGCCAGGAGACCCAGTACTTC
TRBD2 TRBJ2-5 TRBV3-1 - CASSQGLQRGPQETQYF TGTGCCAGCAGCCAAGGTCTTCAGCGGGGACCTCAAGAGACCCAGTACTTC
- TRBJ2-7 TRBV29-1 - CSVEGRTIYEQYF TGCAGCGTTGAGGGCAGGACGATCTACGAGCAGTACTTC